This TCR beta chain was sequenced during a study of T cell clonotyping in hematopoietic cell transplantation. Regarding the study as a whole: Higher Inverse Simpson Index values in graft donor and pretransplant recipient predicted broader posttransplant TCR diversity. Few recipient clonotypes overlapped donors; over 95% were de novo at given depth.

This CDR3 spans 14 amino acids. The V end lost 0 bases, the J end lost 6 bases, and 12 bases lay between the germline ends. CDR1 and CDR2 (germline): SGHTS, YDEGEE. Sequencing used immunoSEQ multiplex PCR; TCRdb keeps in-frame clones, though not all of them. Of fewer than 6,000 clones listed, roughly 19% were seen once; the top ten hold over 20%. To note about this clone: Its antigen is as yet unknown.

The sequencing used PBMCs, collected 180 days after allogeneic stem cell transplant. This receptor was taken from a male patient aged 18 to 35 who had an allogeneic stem cell transplant, so the T cells may come from the graft donor. Some clones in this sample may be carry-over from other donors' samples. The gene calls are TRBV5-8 and TRBJ1-2; D gene uncertain. The chain's CDR3 is CASSLVDGVHGYTF. The CDR3 coding sequence is TGTGCCAGCAGCTTGGTGGACGGGGTGCATGGCTACACCTTC.